This T cell receptor beta chain originates from a study of vaccination and CD4 T cells after COVID-19. Stated treatment: approximately 10-day PBMC culture with coronavirus spike peptide pools or control peptides (ViraFEST assay). With the Oncomine TCR Beta short-read assay, DNA from cultured CD4+ T cells was sequenced. MiXCR was run by TCRdb on the PCR reads, yielding one entry per CDR3 protein. Found here are about 12,000 distinct CDR3 sequences, 62% of them singletons; the top ten hold 10% to 15%. Regarding this clonotype: Its antigen is not identified.

Per germline, CDR1 LNHDA and CDR2 SQIVND (reference sequence). The CDR3 contains 14 residues. The ends were cut back, 5 bases at V and 3 bases at J, with 13 bases in the middle. The chain has TRBV19 and TRBJ1-1, with unresolved D. Sequenced material: CD4+ T cells from blood, cultured in vitro. The sequence derives from a human donor who had recovered from COVID-19. Written as DNA, the CDR3 is TGTGCCAGTAGTTTCCTCATGATGCACACTGAAGCTTTCTTT. Amino acid sequence: CASSFLMMHTEAFF.